These 9 T cell receptor beta chains were all obtained from the same sample, sequenced in a study of T cell responses to AZD1222 COVID-19 vaccine. Repertoires were generated with immunoSEQ multiplex PCR, while TCRdb's copy carries only in-frame clones and drops some. The table lists some 190,000 clones, 92% of them singletons. This sample comprised peripheral blood, obtained on day 0 of AZD1222 vaccination. All receptors derive from an adult in good health.

Comments on this clone: The junction shows a germline mismatch at one end, possibly a read error. This chain uses TRBV6-6 with TRBJ1-1, with 8 bases that match TRBD1. Germline V gene lookup returns CDR1 MNHNY and CDR2 SVGAGI (reference sequence). The CDR3 is 15 residues long. CDR3: CASRDRGAQNAEAFF. As DNA, the CDR3 is TGTGCCAGCAGAGACAGGGGCGCCCAGAACGCTGAAGCTTTCTTT.

This clone was observed a handful of times. V and J are TRBV19 and TRBJ1-5; D is possibly TRBD1 (6 bases). V gave up 6 bases and J gave up 5 bases, with 17 bases separating them. The germline V gene encodes CDR1 LNHDA and CDR2 SQIVND (reference sequence). The CDR3 loop spans 15 amino acids. The CDR3 loop is CASRPRTVGDQPQHF. The CDR3 DNA is TGTGCCAGTAGGCCTCGGACAGTCGGAGATCAGCCCCAGCATTTT.

This CDR3 reads CASSSPQKTGKNTEAFF. CDR3 DNA sequence: TGTGCCAGCAGCTCACCGCAGAAAACAGGGAAGAACACTGAAGCTTTCTTT. The chain uses TRBV7-3 and TRBJ1-1; the D gene is possibly TRBD1 (6 bases). From germline, CDR1 is SGHTA and CDR2 FQGTGA. Trimming took off 4 bases at V and 1 base at J, with 19 bases between the two ends. CDR3 length: 17 residues.

This clone was observed a single time. The genes are TRBV2 and TRBJ1-4; 7 positions agree with TRBD1. Germline CDR1 and CDR2: SNHLY and FYNNEI. V lost 8 bases to trimming and J lost 2 bases; unmatched junction nucleotides: 2. The CDR3 has 13 amino acids. The CDR3 nucleotides are TGTGCCAGCGCGGGACAGACTAATGAAAAACTGTTTTTT. This sequence encodes CASAGQTNEKLFF.

The chain uses TRBV7-8 and TRBJ2-3; D unresolved. V was shortened by 5 bases and J by 3 bases, with 15 bases between the two germline ends. This CDR3 is 15 amino acids long. Germline-derived CDR1 and CDR2 are SGHVS and FQNEAQ. The CDR3: CASSGSAGRTDTQYF. CDR3 in DNA: TGTGCCAGCAGCGGAAGTGCAGGACGTACAGATACGCAGTATTTT.

The chain employs TRBV5-1 and TRBJ1-6, with a tentative D call TRBD1 (6 bases). The CDR3 runs 15 residues. CDR1 and CDR2 (germline): SGHRS, YFSETQ. Trimming removed 0 bases at V and 8 bases at J, with 12 bases between. Here the CDR3 reads CASSLDPRGDSPLHF. In nucleotides, the CDR3 is TGCGCCAGCAGCTTGGATCCCAGGGGAGATTCACCCCTCCACTTT.

Notes on this clone: Lacking the conserved final phenylalanine or tryptophan, this CDR3 likely reflects a read error. No DNA is shown, since the ends of the CDR3 on it are uncertain; the CDR3 is the one TCRdb lists. This rearrangement joins TRBV4-1 to TRBJ1-2; the D call TRBD1 from the table was never checked on the DNA. The CDR3 adds up to 11 amino acids, both ends counted. Germline V gene lookup returns CDR1 MGHRA and CDR2 YSYEKL. CDR3 amino acids: CASSQGQARIV.

The chain combines TRBV6-5 with TRBJ1-2, with a possible D match to TRBD1 (6 bases). Trimming shortened V by 0 bases and J by 1 base, and 9 bases separated the two germline ends. CDR3 length: 15 residues. The germline gives CDR1 MNHEY, CDR2 SVGAGI. The CDR3 nucleotides read TGTGCCAGCAGTTACTCTCAGGGGAATAACTATGGCTACACCTTC. It codes for CASSYSQGNNYGYTF.

The chain uses TRBV24-1 and TRBJ1-6; TRBD1 matches at 8 bases. The CDR3 loop spans 17 amino acids. Per the germline V gene, CDR1 is KGHDR and CDR2 is SFDVKD. V shed 1 base, J shed 7 bases, and the junction held 8 bases outside the gene matches. The CDR3 region is CATSDLEVGQANSPLHF. CDR3 nucleotide sequence: TGTGCCACCAGTGATTTAGAAGTGGGACAGGCCAATTCACCCCTCCACTTT.